The rows below give T cell receptor beta chains drawn from one sample of a study of T cell responses to AZD1222 COVID-19 vaccine. Generated by immunoSEQ multiplex PCR, the TCRdb table keeps only in-frame clones and is missing some. The sample has some 150,000 clones, roughly nine tenths seen once; the top ten hold approximately 3.3%. The starting material was peripheral blood, obtained 28 days after the second AZD1222 dose. The receptors shown here come from an adult who received the AZD1222 COVID-19 vaccine. The CDR3 runs from the conserved cysteine through the conserved F or W. A D gene is named only where the DNA matches it firmly. The size field is filled for only some rows; it gives once, few, many or a size class.

.	TRBV10-3	.	TRBJ1-1	TGTGCCATCAGCAGCTCGAACACTGAAGCTTTCTTT	CAISSSNTEAFF
TRBD1	TRBV28	.	TRBJ1-2	TGTGCCAGCAGCATTAGCAGGGGGCGAATCTATGGCTACACCTTC	CASSISRGRIYGYTF
.	TRBV3-1/TRBV3-2	.	TRBJ1-1	TGTGCCATCCCCCGGGCCCGTGAAGCTTTCTTT	CAIPRAREAFF
.	TRBV28	.	TRBJ1-1	TGTGCCAGCAGTCTACGGGAGAACACTGAAGCTTTCTTT	CASSLRENTEAFF
.	TRBV12-3/TRBV12-4	.	TRBJ1-1	TGTGCCAGCAGTTTAATGGGGAACACTGAAGCTTTCTTT	CASSLMGNTEAFF
TRBD2	TRBV4-1	.	TRBJ2-5	TGCGCCAGCAGCCAAGATCACGGACTAGCAGTACAAGAGACCCAGTACTTC	CASSQDHGLAVQETQYF
.	TRBV5-1	.	TRBJ1-5	TGCGCCAGCAGCCCGTCCGAGGGAAATCAGCCCCAGCATTTT	CASSPSEGNQPQHF
TRBD2	TRBV30	.	TRBJ2-3	TGTGCCTGGAGCGTGGCGGGAGGATCAGATACGCAGTATTTT	CAWSVAGGSDTQYF
.	TRBV24-1	.	TRBJ2-3	TGTGCCACCAGTGAGAGGACAGATACGCAGTATTTT	CATSERTDTQYF
.	TRBV10-3	.	TRBJ2-7	TGTGCCATCAGTGACCCATCACGGAGAGGGGGCGAGCAGTACTTC	CAISDPSRRGGEQYF
TRBD1	TRBV6-5	.	TRBJ1-1	TGTGCCAGCAGCAGGGGGCAGTACACTGAAGCTTTCTTT	CASSRGQYTEAFF
.	TRBV6-6	.	TRBJ1-2	TGTGCCAGCAGTCCAGACACTAGCTATGGCTACACCTTC	CASSPDTSYGYTF
.	TRBV7-9	.	TRBJ1-2	TGTGCCAGCAGCTTACGGGGGGGTGGCTACACCTTC	CASSLRGGGYTF
.	TRBV5-1	.	TRBJ2-4	TGCGCCAGCAGCTTGGCCACGGGCCGACAGGTCCGCCCTCAGTACTTC	CASSLATGRQVRPQYF
.	TRBV29-1	.	TRBJ2-3	TGCAGCGTTCGTAGAGCAGATACGCAGTATTTT	CSVRRADTQYF
TRBD2	TRBV5-1	.	TRBJ2-1	TGCGCCAGCAGCTTGGTTAGCGGGAGCACGGACAATGAGCAGTTCTTC	CASSLVSGSTDNEQFF
.	TRBV11-3	few	TRBJ2-7	TGTGCCAGCAGCTCAGGGGAGGCCCCGGGAGGCCACGAGCAGTACTTC	CASSSGEAPGGHEQYF
.	TRBV5-1	.	TRBJ2-1	TGCGCCAGCAGCTTCGGCGGGATTTACAATGAGCAGTTCTTC	CASSFGGIYNEQFF
TRBD1	TRBV7-9	.	TRBJ2-7	TGTGCCAGCAGCGGGGCGGGACAGGGGACCTACGAGCAGTACTTC	CASSGAGQGTYEQYF
TRBD2	TRBV7-2	.	TRBJ2-2	TGTGCCAGCAGCTTATTGGTGGGACTAGCGGGAGAAGGCGGGGAGCTGTTTTTT	CASSLLVGLAGEGGELFF
.	TRBV6-5	many	TRBJ1-1	TGTGCCAGCAGAGCAAGGGTATTACGGAACACTGAAGCTTTCTTT	CASRARVLRNTEAFF
TRBD2	TRBV18	.	TRBJ2-7	TGTGCCAGCTCAAGTGGGACTAGCGGATACGAGCAGTACTTC	CASSSGTSGYEQYF
.	TRBV27	.	TRBJ2-1	TGTGCCAGCAGCCTAAAACGGGTCAGGGGCTATCAGCGGGAGCAGTTCTTC	CASSLKRVRGYQREQFF
.	TRBV24-1	.	TRBJ2-2	TGTGCCACCAGTGATTTGCGCCCGGGCAGGCGCACCGGGGAGCTGTTTTTT	CATSDLRPGRRTGELFF
TRBD2	TRBV14	.	TRBJ2-2	TGTGCCAGCAGCCAAACTCTAGCGGAGTCGGGCGGGGAGCTGTTTTTT	CASSQTLAESGGELFF
.	TRBV4-2	.	TRBJ1-2	TGTGCCAGCAGCCAAGAGCACAAGACAAGCGAATTCTATGGCTACACCTTC	CASSQEHKTSEFYGYTF
.	TRBV27	.	TRBJ1-5	TGTGCCAGCAGTTTGATGTCGGGCACCGAGGGGCAGCCCCAGCATTTT	CASSLMSGTEGQPQHF
.	TRBV19	.	TRBJ1-1	TGTGCCAGTACCGGGCCGTTGAACACTGAAGCTTTCTTT	CASTGPLNTEAFF
TRBD2	TRBV7-9	.	TRBJ2-1	TGTGCCAGCAGTTCGATCAGCGGGAAGTCGGTATACAATGAGCAGTTCTTC	CASSSISGKSVYNEQFF
.	TRBV5-5	.	TRBJ1-6	TGTGCCAGCAGCTTTTTACAGGGAGATTCACCCCTCCACTTT	CASSFLQGDSPLHF
.	TRBV6-1	.	TRBJ2-3	TGTGCCAGCAGTGAAGGGGGGTTGGCAGGCACAGATACGCAGTATTTT	CASSEGGLAGTDTQYF
.	TRBV4-1	.	TRBJ1-1	TGCGCCAGCAGCCACACAACCCGAAGGCTCATGAACACTGAAGCTTTCTTT	CASSHTTRRLMNTEAFF
.	TRBV28	.	TRBJ2-7	TGTGCCAGCAGTTTCACCAGCACCTCCTACGAGCAGTACTTC	CASSFTSTSYEQYF
TRBD2	TRBV10-2	.	TRBJ2-1	TGCGCCAGCAGTCTAGCGGGAGAGGCCTACAATGAGCAGTTCTTC	CASSLAGEAYNEQFF
TRBD2	TRBV19	.	TRBJ2-2	TGTGCCAGTAGTATTGGGGCCAGACTAGCGGGAAGCAGGGGGGAGCTGTTTTTT	CASSIGARLAGSRGELFF
TRBD2	TRBV5-1	once	TRBJ2-3	TGCGCCAGCAGCACGGGACTAGCGGGAGATTGGGCAGATACGCAGTATTTT	CASSTGLAGDWADTQYF
.	TRBV6-1	.	TRBJ1-2	TGTGCCAGCAGTGAAGCGTTTATTCCCGGGACTTTCTATGGCTACACCTTC	CASSEAFIPGTFYGYTF
TRBD1	TRBV18	once	TRBJ1-2	TGTGCCAGCTCAACCGGACAGGGGGCAGATGGCTACACCTTC	CASSTGQGADGYTF
.	TRBV19	.	TRBJ1-5	TGTGCCAGTAGTATTACAGATTATAGCAATCAGCCCCAGCATTTT	CASSITDYSNQPQHF
.	TRBV12-3/TRBV12-4	once	TRBJ2-3	TGTGCCAGCAGTTTTGCCACAGATACGCAGTATTTT	CASSFATDTQYF
.	TRBV11-2	.	TRBJ1-5	TGTGCCAGCAGCTTAAAGGGGGATCAGCCCCAGCATTTT	CASSLKGDQPQHF
.	TRBV7-2	.	TRBJ2-5	TGTGCCAGCAGCTTAGAATTTCTAAGGGCCCAGTACTTC	CASSLEFLRAQYF
.	TRBV13	once	TRBJ1-2	TGTGCCAGCAGCTTCGCGACAGCTGGCTACACCTTC	CASSFATAGYTF
.	TRBV28	once	TRBJ1-2	TGTGCCAGCAGTTACGTCGACGTGGGCAGGAACTATGGCTACACCTTC	CASSYVDVGRNYGYTF
TRBD2	TRBV9	.	TRBJ2-1	TGTGCCAGCAGCCCGCGAGCGGGAGCGGTTTACAATGAGCAGTTCTTC	CASSPRAGAVYNEQFF
TRBD2	TRBV10-3	.	TRBJ2-7	TGTGCCATCAGTGAAGGACTAGCGGGACCCTCCTACGAGCAGTACTTC	CAISEGLAGPSYEQYF
.	TRBV11-3	.	TRBJ2-1	TGTGCCAGCAGCCAAATGGGACCAAACAATGAGCAGTTCTTC	CASSQMGPNNEQFF
TRBD1	TRBV4-1	.	TRBJ2-6	TGCGCCAGCAGCCAAGAAAGAGGGACGAGACAGGGGGCTACAGGGGCCAACGTCCTGACTTTC	CASSQERGTRQGATGANVLTF
.	TRBV11-2	.	TRBJ1-1	TGTGCCAGCAGCGGAGCGGGGAGCTATTCTGAAGCTTTCTTT	CASSGAGSYSEAFF